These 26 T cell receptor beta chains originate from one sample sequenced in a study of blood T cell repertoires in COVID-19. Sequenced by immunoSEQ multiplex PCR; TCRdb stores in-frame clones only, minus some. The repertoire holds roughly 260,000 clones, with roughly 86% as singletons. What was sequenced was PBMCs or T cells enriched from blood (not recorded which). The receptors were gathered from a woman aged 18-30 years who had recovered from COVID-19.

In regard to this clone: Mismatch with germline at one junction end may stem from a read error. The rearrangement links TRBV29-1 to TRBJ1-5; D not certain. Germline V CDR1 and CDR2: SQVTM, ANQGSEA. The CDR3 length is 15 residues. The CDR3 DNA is TGCAGCGTTGAACACGCTGACGGTAGCTATCAGCCCCAGCATTTT. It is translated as CSVEHADGSYQPQHF.

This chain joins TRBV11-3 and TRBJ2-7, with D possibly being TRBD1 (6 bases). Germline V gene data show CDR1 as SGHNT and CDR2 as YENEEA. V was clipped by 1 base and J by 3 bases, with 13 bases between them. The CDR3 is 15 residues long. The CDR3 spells CASSLGGETGYEQYF. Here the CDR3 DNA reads TGTGCCAGCAGCTTAGGGGGCGAGACAGGCTACGAGCAGTACTTC.

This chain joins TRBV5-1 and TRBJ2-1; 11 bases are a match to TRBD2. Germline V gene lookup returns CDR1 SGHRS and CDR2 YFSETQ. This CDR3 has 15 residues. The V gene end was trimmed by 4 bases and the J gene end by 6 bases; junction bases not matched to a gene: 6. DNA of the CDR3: TGCGCCAGCAGCCAGACTAGCGGGGAGGTCAATGAGCAGTTCTTC. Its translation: CASSQTSGEVNEQFF. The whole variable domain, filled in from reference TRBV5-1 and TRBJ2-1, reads KAGVTQTPRYLIKTRGQQVTLSCSPISGHRSVSWYQQTPGQGLQFLFEYFSETQRNKGNFPGRFSGRQFSNSRSEMNVSTLELGDSALYLCASSQTSGEVNEQFFGPGTRLTVL.

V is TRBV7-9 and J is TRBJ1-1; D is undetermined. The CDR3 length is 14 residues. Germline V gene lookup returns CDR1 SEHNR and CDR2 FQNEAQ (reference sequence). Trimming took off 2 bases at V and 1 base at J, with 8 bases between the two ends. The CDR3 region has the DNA TGTGCCAGCAGCTTATCGGGTGGGAACACTGAAGCTTTCTTT. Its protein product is CASSLSGGNTEAFF.

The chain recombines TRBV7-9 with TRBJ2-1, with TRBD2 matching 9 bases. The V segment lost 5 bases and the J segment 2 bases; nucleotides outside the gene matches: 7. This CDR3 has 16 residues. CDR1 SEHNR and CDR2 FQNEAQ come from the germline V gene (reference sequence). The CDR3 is CASSPAGGGAYNEQFF. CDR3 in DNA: TGTGCCAGCAGCCCAGCGGGCGGGGGGGCCTACAATGAGCAGTTCTTC.

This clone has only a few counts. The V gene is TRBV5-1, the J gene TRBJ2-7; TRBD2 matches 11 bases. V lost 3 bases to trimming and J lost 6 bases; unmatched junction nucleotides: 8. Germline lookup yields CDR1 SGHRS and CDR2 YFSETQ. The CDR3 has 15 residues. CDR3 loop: CASSSNGLAGGEQYF. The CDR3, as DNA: TGCGCCAGCAGCTCAAACGGACTAGCGGGCGGCGAGCAGTACTTC.

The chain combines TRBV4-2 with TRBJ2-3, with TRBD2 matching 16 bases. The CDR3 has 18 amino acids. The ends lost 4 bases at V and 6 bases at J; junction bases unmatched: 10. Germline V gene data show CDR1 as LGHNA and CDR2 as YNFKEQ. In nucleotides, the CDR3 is TGTGCCAGCAGCCCCCGGGGACTAGCGGGAGGGCCTGTTGATACGCAGTATTTT. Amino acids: CASSPRGLAGGPVDTQYF.

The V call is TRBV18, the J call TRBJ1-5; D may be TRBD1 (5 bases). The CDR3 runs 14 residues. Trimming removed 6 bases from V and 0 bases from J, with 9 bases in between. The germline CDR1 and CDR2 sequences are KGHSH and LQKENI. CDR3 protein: CASSVQDSNQPQHF. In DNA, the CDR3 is TGTGCCAGCTCCGTACAGGATAGCAATCAGCCCCAGCATTTT. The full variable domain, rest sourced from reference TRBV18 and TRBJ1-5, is NAGVMQNPRHLVRRRGQEARLRCSPMKGHSHVYWYRQLPEEGLKFMVYLQKENIIDESGMPKERFSAEFPKEGPSILRIQQVVRGDSAAYFCASSVQDSNQPQHFGDGTRLSIL.

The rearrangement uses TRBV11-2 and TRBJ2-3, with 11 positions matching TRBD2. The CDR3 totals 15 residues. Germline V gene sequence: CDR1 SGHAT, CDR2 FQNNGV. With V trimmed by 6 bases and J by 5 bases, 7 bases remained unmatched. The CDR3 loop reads CASSRSGRALDTQYF. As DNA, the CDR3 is TGTGCCAGCAGTCGTAGCGGGAGGGCCCTAGATACGCAGTATTTT. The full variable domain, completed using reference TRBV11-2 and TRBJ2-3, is EAGVAQSPRYKIIEKRQSVAFWCNPISGHATLYWYQQILGQGPKLLIQFQNNGVVDDSQLPKDRFSAERLKGVDSTLKIQPAKLEDSAVYLCASSRSGRALDTQYFGPGTRLTVL.

For the CDR3, the DNA is TGTGCCAGCTGCGAAACAGGGGGCTCTACTGAAGCTTTCTTT. It encodes CASCETGGSTEAFF. J is TRBJ1-1 and V is TRBV7-9; 9 bases agree with TRBD1. In germline, CDR1 is SEHNR, CDR2 FQNEAQ (reference sequence). The CDR3 runs to 14 residues. The J segment lost 5 bases and the V segment lost 8 bases, leaving 9 bases of the junction unmatched.

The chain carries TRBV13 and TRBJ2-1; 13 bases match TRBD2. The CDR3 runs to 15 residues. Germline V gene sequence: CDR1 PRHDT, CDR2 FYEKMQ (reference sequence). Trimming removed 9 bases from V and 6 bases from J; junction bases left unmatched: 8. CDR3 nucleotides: TGTGCCAGTGGACGGCGGACTAGCGGGAGCAATGAGCAGTTCTTC. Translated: CASGRRTSGSNEQFF.

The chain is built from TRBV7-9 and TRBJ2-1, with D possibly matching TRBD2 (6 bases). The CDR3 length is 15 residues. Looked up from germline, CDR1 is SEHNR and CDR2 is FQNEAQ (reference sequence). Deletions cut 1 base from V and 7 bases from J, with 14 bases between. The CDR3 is CASSLDGGKRNEQFF. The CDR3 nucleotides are TGTGCCAGCAGCTTAGATGGGGGGAAGAGGAATGAGCAGTTCTTC.

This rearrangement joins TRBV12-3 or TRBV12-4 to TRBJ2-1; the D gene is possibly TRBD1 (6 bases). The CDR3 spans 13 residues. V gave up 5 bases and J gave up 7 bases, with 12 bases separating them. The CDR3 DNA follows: TGTGCCAGCAGTAGACAGGTTTGGAATGAGCAGTTCTTC. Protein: CASSRQVWNEQFF.

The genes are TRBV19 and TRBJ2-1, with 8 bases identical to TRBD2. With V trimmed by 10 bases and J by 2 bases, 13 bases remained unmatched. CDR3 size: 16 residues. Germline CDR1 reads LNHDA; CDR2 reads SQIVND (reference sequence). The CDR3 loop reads CATGRHSGITYNEQFF. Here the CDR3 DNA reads TGTGCCACCGGGAGACATAGCGGGATAACCTACAATGAGCAGTTCTTC.

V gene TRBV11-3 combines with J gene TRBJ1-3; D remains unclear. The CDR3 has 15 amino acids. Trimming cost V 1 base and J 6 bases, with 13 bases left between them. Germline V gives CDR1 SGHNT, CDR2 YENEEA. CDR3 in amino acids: CASSLGGLRQNTIYF. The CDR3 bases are TGTGCCAGCAGCTTAGGAGGGTTGCGTCAAAACACCATATATTTT.

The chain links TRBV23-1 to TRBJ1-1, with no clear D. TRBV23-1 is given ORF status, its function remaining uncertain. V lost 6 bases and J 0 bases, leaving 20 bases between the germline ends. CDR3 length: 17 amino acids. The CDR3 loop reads CASRQGPPRGLNTEAFF. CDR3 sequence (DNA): TGCGCCAGCAGACAAGGACCGCCGCGGGGATTGAACACTGAAGCTTTCTTT.

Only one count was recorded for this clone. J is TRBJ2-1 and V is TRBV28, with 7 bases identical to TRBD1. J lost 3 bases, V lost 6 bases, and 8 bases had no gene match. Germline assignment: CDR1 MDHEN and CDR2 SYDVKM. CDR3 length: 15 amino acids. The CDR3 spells CASSLDRAVYNEQFF. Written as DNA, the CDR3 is TGTGCCAGCAGCCTAGACAGGGCCGTCTACAATGAGCAGTTCTTC.

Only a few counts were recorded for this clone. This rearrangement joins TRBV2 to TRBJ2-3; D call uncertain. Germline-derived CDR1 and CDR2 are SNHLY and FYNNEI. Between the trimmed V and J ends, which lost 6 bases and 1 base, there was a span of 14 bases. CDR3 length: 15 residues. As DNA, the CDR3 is TGTGCCAGCAGAGACAACCTGGTCGGCACAGATACGCAGTATTTT. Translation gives CASRDNLVGTDTQYF.

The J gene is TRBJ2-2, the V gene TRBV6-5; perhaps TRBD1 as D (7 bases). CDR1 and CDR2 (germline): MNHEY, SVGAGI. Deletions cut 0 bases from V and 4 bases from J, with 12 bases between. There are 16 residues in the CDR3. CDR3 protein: CASSYSSQGGTGELFF. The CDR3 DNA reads TGTGCCAGCAGTTACTCAAGTCAGGGGGGCACCGGGGAGCTGTTTTTT.

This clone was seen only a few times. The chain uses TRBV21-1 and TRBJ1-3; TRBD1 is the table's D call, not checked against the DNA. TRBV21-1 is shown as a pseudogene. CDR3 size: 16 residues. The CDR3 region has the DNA TGTGCCAGCCCCGTCTTGCCTGGGACAGGGCGAAACACCATATATTTT. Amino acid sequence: CASPVLPGTGRNTIYF.

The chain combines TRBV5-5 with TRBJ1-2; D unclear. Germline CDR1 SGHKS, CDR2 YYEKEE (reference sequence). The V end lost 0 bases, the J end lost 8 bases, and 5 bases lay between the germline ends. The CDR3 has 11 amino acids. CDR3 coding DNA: TGTGCCAGCAGCTTGGATCAGGGCTACACCTTC. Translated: CASSLDQGYTF.

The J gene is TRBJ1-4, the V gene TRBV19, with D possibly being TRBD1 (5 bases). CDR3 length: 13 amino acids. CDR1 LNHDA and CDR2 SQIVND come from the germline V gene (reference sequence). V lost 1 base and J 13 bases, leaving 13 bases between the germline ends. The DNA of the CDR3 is TGTGCCAGTAGTATAGTTAGCGGCGGGGGACTGTTTTTT. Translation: CASSIVSGGGLFF.

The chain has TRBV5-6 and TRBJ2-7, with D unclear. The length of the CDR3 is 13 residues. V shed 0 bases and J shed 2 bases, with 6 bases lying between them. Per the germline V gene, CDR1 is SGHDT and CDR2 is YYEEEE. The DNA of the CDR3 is TGTGCCAGCAGCTTGGGCGGCACCTACGAGCAGTACTTC. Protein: CASSLGGTYEQYF. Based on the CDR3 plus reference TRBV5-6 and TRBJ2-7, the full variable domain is DAGVTQSPTHLIKTRGQQVTLRCSPKSGHDTVSWYQQALGQGPQFIFQYYEEEERQRGNFPDRFSGHQFPNYSSELNVNALLLGDSALYLCASSLGGTYEQYFGPGTRLTVT.

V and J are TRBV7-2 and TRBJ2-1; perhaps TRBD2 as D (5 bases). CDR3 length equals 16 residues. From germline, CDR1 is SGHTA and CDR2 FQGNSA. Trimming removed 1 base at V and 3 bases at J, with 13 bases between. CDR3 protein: CASSLGSGIYYNEQFF. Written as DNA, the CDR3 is TGTGCCAGCAGCTTAGGGTCGGGGATTTACTACAATGAGCAGTTCTTC.

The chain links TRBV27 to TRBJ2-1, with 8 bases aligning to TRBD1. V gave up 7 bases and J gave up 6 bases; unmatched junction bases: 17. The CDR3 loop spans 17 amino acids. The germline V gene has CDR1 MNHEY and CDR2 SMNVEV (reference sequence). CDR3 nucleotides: TGTGCCAGCACCACCCTGGGTTGGACAGGGCTCGCCAATGAGCAGTTCTTC. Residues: CASTTLGWTGLANEQFF.

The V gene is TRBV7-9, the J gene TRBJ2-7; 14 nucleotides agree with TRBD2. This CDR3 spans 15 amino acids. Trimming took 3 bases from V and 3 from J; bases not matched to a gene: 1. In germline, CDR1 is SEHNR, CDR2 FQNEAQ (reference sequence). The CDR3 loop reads CASSLGTSGSYEQYF. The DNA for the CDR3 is TGTGCCAGCAGCTTGGGGACTAGCGGGAGCTACGAGCAGTACTTC.